The T cell receptor (beta chain) described here comes from a study of blood T cell repertoires in COVID-19 (dated by TCRdb to about 2020). Regarding the research as a whole: The collaborator samples originated in the United States, Italy and Spain and spanned the acute and convalescent phases of COVID-19. The dataset comprised deeply sampled blood TCRbeta repertoires from subjects exposed to, actively infected with, or recovered from COVID-19. Sample metadata almost always included a de-identified subject ID, COVID-19 status, age in years and sex. Where HLA class I and class II types were available, the types were taken from metadata supplied by the sample provider, not from assay-based typing. A freely available public database, intended as a resource for researchers studying the immune response to SARS-CoV-2, is where the repertoires were released. The samples were drawn from two sources: the first 160 participants of the ongoing ImmuneRACE study, and 1,254 subjects contributed by 6 global collaborators. The material from the prospective study consisted of cDNA or gDNA derived from T cells, B-cell-depleted T cells, or PBMCs. Findings and caveats that apply to the study as a whole: The quantity of clinical and demographic metadata differed by source and by participant and was supplied without curation.

This clone has more than one count but fewer than ten. Its recognized antigen is unknown. Base-call qualities are not available, and no considerably larger clone is one nucleotide away. Collaborating institutions collected whole blood in K2EDTA tubes following their own protocols. For TCRbeta analysis, collaborators shipped samples as frozen whole blood, isolated PBMCs, or DNA extracted from either of those sample types. TCRbeta CDR3 regions were amplified from genomic DNA by means of the immunoSEQ Assay, a bias-controlled multiplex PCR. Processing in the source paper ran as follows. The number of nucleated cells in each sample was estimated by amplification of reference gene primers within the assay. To quantify the absolute abundance of each unique TCRbeta CDR3 rearrangement, sequence reads were collapsed and filtered. For each sample, productive Simpson clonality was calculated as the square root of Simpson's diversity index across productive rearrangements. Held by TCRdb, this immuneACCESS table contains in-frame sequences only and omits some clones. Under half of the omission traces to an unresolved V gene where checked; the cause of the rest is unknown. V and J calls and clone size are given by that table; D and trimming were obtained from the DNA. This sample gives approximately 76,000 clones in total; around nine tenths of them show up just once. The ten largest make up 7% to 10% of the sample.

Here V drops 4 bases and J drops 1 base, and the junction holds 5 bases not matched to any gene. From the cysteine up to the phenylalanine, the CDR3 has a length of 14 residues. The DNA shown is the 42-base CDR3, in frame from base 1. The germline V gene specifies SQVTM as CDR1 and ANQGSEA as CDR2. Sequenced sample: peripheral blood. This TCR was sampled from a man aged 30-40 years with acute or convalescent COVID-19. This sequence uses TRBV29-1 and TRBJ1-1, with 8 middle bases fitting TRBD1. The CDR3 region: CSVGRQGQNTEAFF. The DNA sequence follows: TGCAGCGTTGGTAGACAGGGGCAGAACACTGAAGCTTTCTTT.